The next 21 T cell receptor beta chains were all read from a single sample in a study of post-analysis software for immune sequencing data. Study results and limitations: Patients carried several TRBV segments more frequently than controls did, and TRBV5-6, TRBV5-1 and TRBV20-1 were among them.

Tagging with unique molecular identifiers was a feature of the TCR beta cDNA libraries. A single record per CDR3 protein comes from TCRdb applying MiXCR to the PCR reads. The table lists 350,000 to 450,000 distinct CDR3 sequences, 30% to 45% of them singletons. These receptors' antigens are unknown. The material sequenced was blood. The source of these receptors is a girl aged 2-10 years with multiple sclerosis.

The V gene is TRBV29-1, the J gene TRBJ2-7; 7 bases map to TRBD1. The CDR3 length is 14 residues. V was clipped by 3 bases and J by 0 bases; unmatched bases: 5. Germline V lookup: CDR1 SQVTM, CDR2 ANQGSEA. The CDR3 DNA sequence: TGCAGCGTTGAGGACAGGACCCACTCCTACGAGCAGTACTTC. Translating it yields CSVEDRTHSYEQYF.

The rearrangement joins TRBV20-1 to TRBJ2-7; 7 nucleotides match TRBD1. Germline CDR1 DFQATT, CDR2 SNEGSKA (reference sequence). The CDR3 loop spans 14 amino acids. V was clipped by 1 base and J by 7 bases; unmatched bases: 10. CDR3 coding DNA: TGCAGTGCTAGAGGGGACAGCCTAAGTCGGGAGCAGTACTTC. Translated: CSARGDSLSREQYF.

The chain carries TRBV5-6 and TRBJ2-7, with D perhaps matching TRBD1 or TRBD2 (5 bases each). The J call is uncertain, as TRBJ2-5 better fits the DNA end. CDR3 length equals 14 residues. Looked up from germline, CDR1 is SGHDT and CDR2 is YYEEEE. The DNA of the CDR3 is TGTGCCAGCAGCTTTGGGGGATTGCGAGAGACCCAGTACTTC. Its protein product is CASSFGGLRETQYF.

V is TRBV6-5 and J is TRBJ2-7; 9 bases line up with TRBD1. The CDR3 has 14 amino acids. Germline lookup yields CDR1 MNHEY and CDR2 SVGAGI. V gave up 2 bases and J gave up 6 bases; unmatched junction bases: 5. The CDR3, as DNA: TGTGCCAGCAGTTACCGGGACAGGGTGGGCGAGCAGTACTTC. This gives the protein CASSYRDRVGEQYF.

This clonotype was counted a few times. This rearrangement joins TRBV20-1 to TRBJ2-3; 11 positions match TRBD2. Germline-derived CDR1 and CDR2 are DFQATT and SNEGSKA (reference sequence). Losses at the gene ends were 0 bases for V and 0 bases for J; bases not matched to a gene: 14. This CDR3 has 20 residues. CDR3 in amino acids: CSARDSGIGLAGSSTDTQYF. In nucleotides, the CDR3 is TGCAGTGCTAGAGATAGTGGCATTGGACTAGCGGGTTCTAGCACAGATACGCAGTATTTT.

The V gene is TRBV28, the J gene TRBJ1-1; no definite D call. V lost 3 bases and J lost 4, with 6 bases in between. The germline gives CDR1 MDHEN, CDR2 SYDVKM. The CDR3 loop spans 12 amino acids. The CDR3 nucleotides read TGTGCCAGCAGTTTCTACCCCACTGAAGCTTTCTTT. Translating gives CASSFYPTEAFF.

This clonotype has just a few counts. V usage is TRBV20-1 and J usage is TRBJ2-3, with 12 positions matching TRBD1. Looked up from germline, CDR1 is DFQATT and CDR2 is SNEGSKA (reference sequence). V shed 6 bases and J 3 bases; nucleotides not matched to a gene: 10. This CDR3 is 16 amino acids long. The CDR3 sequence: CSASGTGGTVTDTQYF. DNA for the CDR3: TGCAGTGCGTCCGGGACAGGGGGCACGGTAACAGATACGCAGTATTTT.

The rearrangement links TRBV20-1 to TRBJ2-1; D is unresolved. The germline CDR1 and CDR2 sequences are DFQATT and SNEGSKA (reference sequence). The V gene lost 4 bases and the J gene lost 0 bases, with 10 bases spanning the gap. The CDR3 spans 14 residues. This CDR3 is CSATVAVSYNEQFF. In DNA, the CDR3 is TGCAGTGCTACAGTAGCAGTCTCCTACAATGAGCAGTTCTTC.

The V gene is TRBV5-6, the J gene TRBJ2-2; a weak D match, TRBD1 (6 bases). Germline loops: CDR1 SGHDT, CDR2 YYEEEE. The CDR3 is made up of 16 amino acids. With 4 bases removed from V and 2 bases from J, the gap between germline ends came to 15 bases. CDR3 loop: CASSPHRAFNTGELFF. Written as DNA, the CDR3 is TGTGCCAGCAGCCCACACAGGGCCTTTAACACCGGGGAGCTGTTTTTT.

V is TRBV7-9 and J is TRBJ2-1, with TRBD2 identical over 7 bases. Germline V gives CDR1 SEHNR, CDR2 FQNEAQ (reference sequence). The CDR3 has 17 residues. Trimming took 5 bases from V and 2 from J; bases not matched to a gene: 12. CDR3 amino acids: CASSTGEGGRPYNEQFF. Here the CDR3 DNA reads TGTGCCAGCAGCACCGGTGAGGGCGGGAGACCCTACAATGAGCAGTTCTTC.

The chain couples TRBV27 to TRBJ1-2, with 10 bases identical to TRBD1. The germline V gene encodes CDR1 MNHEY and CDR2 SMNVEV (reference sequence). The CDR3 is 15 amino acids. J was trimmed by 7 bases and V by 7 bases; bases with no gene match: 12. CDR3 residues: CASTTRGQGILGYTF. CDR3 nucleotides: TGTGCCAGCACCACTCGGGGACAGGGGATTCTTGGCTACACCTTC.

With regard to this clonotype: At one boundary the junction diverges from the germline segment, which might be a read error. This chain links TRBV12-3 or TRBV12-4 with TRBJ1-5; D is unresolved. CDR3 length: 13 residues. This chain's CDR3 is CASSLGQNQPQHF. CDR3 in DNA: TGTGCCAGCAGCTTAGGGCAGAATCAGCCCCAGCATTTT.

This clonotype was seen only once. The V call is TRBV29-1, the J call TRBJ2-7; 9 nucleotides match TRBD1. CDR1 and CDR2 from the germline V gene are SQVTM and ANQGSEA. CDR3 length: 13 amino acids. V was pared by 8 bases and J by 4 bases, with 9 bases of the junction left unmatched. The CDR3 region has the DNA TGCAGCCCGGCGGGACAGGGCAGATACGAGCAGTACTTC. Amino acids: CSPAGQGRYEQYF.

This chain uses TRBV29-1 with TRBJ2-1; no definite D call. The CDR3 covers 10 residues. The germline CDR1 and CDR2 sequences are SQVTM and ANQGSEA. With 7 bases removed from V and 8 bases from J, the gap between germline ends came to 9 bases. Written as DNA, the CDR3 is TGCAGCGGGATGAGCTATGAGCAGTTCTTC. Amino acid sequence: CSGMSYEQFF.

This clonotype showed up just once. J is TRBJ2-1 and V is TRBV18; 13 bases map to TRBD2. This CDR3 contains 16 residues. The V and J ends lost 3 bases and 9 bases, in that order; junction bases with no gene match: 8. CDR1 is KGHSH and CDR2 is LQKENI in the germline V gene. The CDR3 sequence is CASSPAGTSGKGEQFF. The CDR3 bases are TGTGCCAGCTCACCTGCCGGGACTAGCGGGAAAGGTGAGCAGTTCTTC.

V usage is TRBV27 and J usage is TRBJ1-2; the match to TRBD1 covers 9 bases. From germline, CDR1 is MNHEY and CDR2 SMNVEV (reference sequence). This CDR3 has 15 residues. V was pared by 6 bases and J by 4 bases, with 9 bases of the junction left unmatched. CDR3 nucleotide sequence: TGTGCCAGCAGACCCAGTGGACAGGGGAGCTATGGCTACACCTTC. Translated, it gives CASRPSGQGSYGYTF.

This clonotype has just a few counts. The chain uses TRBV3-1 and TRBJ2-7; D might be TRBD2 (7 bases). Germline V gene data show CDR1 as LGHDT and CDR2 as YNNKEL (reference sequence). The V end lost 5 bases, the J end lost 1 base, and 12 bases lay between the germline ends. The CDR3 is 14 amino acids. The CDR3, as DNA: TGTGCCAGCAGCTTCGGGGGGCTGTCCTACGAGCAGTACTTC. Translating it yields CASSFGGLSYEQYF.

This clonotype was picked up a small number of times. This chain uses TRBV12-3 or TRBV12-4 with TRBJ2-1; D is undetermined. Trimming pared 5 bases from V and 2 bases from J, leaving 13 bases between. CDR3 size: 15 residues. CDR3 amino acids: CASSPSGLTYNEQFF. The CDR3 DNA follows: TGTGCCAGCAGTCCATCCGGTTTAACCTACAATGAGCAGTTCTTC.

CDR3 residues: CSGYAGKNTEAFF. Written as DNA, the CDR3 is TGCAGTGGGTATGCTGGCAAGAACACTGAAGCTTTCTTT. The gene calls are TRBV20-1 and TRBJ1-1; the D is unclear. Per germline, CDR1 DFQATT and CDR2 SNEGSKA (reference sequence). The CDR3 spans 13 residues. The ends were cut back, 7 bases at V and 1 base at J, with 13 bases in the middle.

This clonotype was seen more than once but under ten times. V is TRBV29-1 and J is TRBJ2-3; the D gene is possibly TRBD1 (5 bases). The CDR3 consists of 13 residues. Germline-derived CDR1 and CDR2 are SQVTM and ANQGSEA. V shed 7 bases and J shed 3 bases, with 14 bases lying between them. CDR3 nucleotides: TGCAGCGCCCGACGAGACAGTACAGATACGCAGTATTTT. Translating it yields CSARRDSTDTQYF.

This clonotype turned up a few times. This sequence joins TRBV6-5 and TRBJ1-4; possibly TRBD1 for D (5 bases). This CDR3 has 12 amino acids. Per the germline V gene, CDR1 is MNHEY and CDR2 is SVGAGI. Trimming removed 2 bases at V and 8 bases at J, with 6 bases between. CDR3 nucleotide sequence: TGTGCCAGCAGTTACGAGGGGGAAAAACTGTTTTTT. Translating it yields CASSYEGEKLFF.